This TCR beta chain was captured in a study of blood T cell repertoires in COVID-19. Profiling relied on immunoSEQ multiplex PCR, and the TCRdb table lists in-frame clones only, not all of them. The sample yields around 100,000 clones, about nine tenths seen once. There are 13 residues in the CDR3. The germline gives CDR1 MRHNA, CDR2 SNTAGT. The V gene lost 6 bases and the J gene lost 4 bases, with 12 bases spanning the gap. The TCR sequence derives from a man between 65 and 80 years old with acute or convalescent COVID-19. Sequencing was carried out using peripheral blood. V usage is TRBV6-4 and J usage is TRBJ1-2; D gene ambiguous. DNA of the CDR3: TGTGCCAGCAGCCCGGCGGAGGGCTATGGCTACACCTTC. Translating gives CASSPAEGYGYTF.